The next 26 T cell receptor beta chains were all read from a single sample in a study of blood T cell repertoires in COVID-19. Some clones are missing from TCRdb's copy, which holds only in-frame ones; the method was immunoSEQ multiplex PCR. The table has 200,000 to 300,000 clones, around 86% seen once; the top ten hold about 3%. Sequencing was carried out using peripheral blood. The receptors were gathered from a woman between 25 and 40 years old who had recovered from COVID-19.

V gene TRBV11-3 combines with J gene TRBJ2-1; 8 positions match TRBD2. From germline, CDR1 is SGHNT and CDR2 YENEEA. Germline trimming cut 5 bases from V and 5 bases from J; bases unmatched to any gene: 5. The CDR3 spans 14 residues. The CDR3 DNA reads as TGTGCCAGCAGCCGGGGGGGCGTCAACAATGAGCAGTTCTTC. It is translated as CASSRGGVNNEQFF. Supplemented by reference TRBV11-3 and TRBJ2-1, the full variable domain reads EAGVVQSPRYKIIEKKQPVAFWCNPISGHNTLYWYLQNLGQGPELLIRYENEEAVDDSQLPKDRFSAERLKGVDSTLKIQPAELGDSAVYLCASSRGGVNNEQFFGPGTRLTVL.

The chain links TRBV7-9 to TRBJ2-2, with a tentative D call TRBD1 (5 bases). Germline lookup yields CDR1 SEHNR and CDR2 FQNEAQ (reference sequence). This CDR3 has 13 residues. V was pared by 5 bases and J by 3 bases, with 7 bases between. CDR3 sequence reads: CASSRQYTGELFF. CDR3 nucleotide sequence: TGTGCCAGCAGCAGACAGTACACCGGGGAGCTGTTTTTT.

This clone was recorded only once. V gene TRBV23-1 combines with J gene TRBJ2-1; no reliable D call. Being an ORF, TRBV23-1 has a function that is uncertain. With 3 bases removed from V and 10 bases from J, the gap between germline ends came to 4 bases. CDR3 length: 10 residues. The CDR3 sequence: CASSQREQFF. In DNA form, the CDR3 reads TGCGCCAGCAGTCAGCGGGAGCAGTTCTTC.

This chain connects TRBV29-1 to TRBJ2-3, with D unclear. CDR1 is SQVTM, CDR2 ANQGSEA, per germline. This CDR3 region has 12 residues. The V and J ends lost 6 bases and 1 base respectively, with 8 bases between them. The CDR3 nucleotides read TGCAGCGTAGGAGAGGGCACAGATACGCAGTATTTT. Amino acid sequence: CSVGEGTDTQYF.

J is TRBJ2-5 and V is TRBV6-5; a weak D match, TRBD2 (6 bases). Trimming removed 0 bases at V and 10 bases at J, with 15 bases between. Germline V gene data show CDR1 as MNHEY and CDR2 as SVGAGI. The CDR3 length is 14 residues. The CDR3 DNA is TGTGCCAGCAGTTACTCTTCTATTAGGGGAGGCCAGTACTTC. Translation gives CASSYSSIRGGQYF.

In this sample, this clone turned up many times. The rearrangement uses TRBV4-1 and TRBJ2-2; 9 nucleotides line up with TRBD1. The length of the CDR3 is 16 residues. The junction had 8 bases not matched to a gene; V was cut back by 2 bases and J by 7 bases. CDR1 MGHRA and CDR2 YSYEKL come from the germline V gene. In nucleotides, the CDR3 is TGCGCCAGCAGCCAACCCGACGGGACAGGGTTCGGGGAGCTGTTTTTT. Its protein is CASSQPDGTGFGELFF.

The chain is built from TRBV6-5 and TRBJ2-7; D is uncertain. CDR3 size: 13 residues. The germline V and J ends were trimmed by 6 bases and 7 bases, with 16 bases remaining between them. Germline V gives CDR1 MNHEY, CDR2 SVGAGI. The CDR3 bases are TGTGCCAGCAGCCCCAACCCTCAGATGGAGCAGTACTTC. It encodes CASSPNPQMEQYF.

This clone was counted a few times. This sequence joins TRBV13 and TRBJ2-1, with D unclear. With 4 bases removed from V and 5 bases from J, the gap between germline ends came to 12 bases. CDR1 and CDR2 from the germline V gene are PRHDT and FYEKMQ (reference sequence). The CDR3 consists of 14 residues. CDR3 in DNA: TGTGCCAGCAGCTCGCTACAGAAAAACAATGAGCAGTTCTTC. Its translation: CASSSLQKNNEQFF.

This rearrangement joins TRBV5-5 to TRBJ1-2; 8 nucleotides agree with TRBD1. The CDR3 covers 13 residues. CDR1 is SGHKS and CDR2 is YYEKEE in the germline V gene (reference sequence). The V and J ends lost 4 bases and 6 bases, in that order; junction bases with no gene match: 5. The CDR3 sequence: CASSKQGGNGYTF. The CDR3 DNA follows: TGTGCCAGCAGCAAACAGGGGGGGAATGGCTACACCTTC.

The chain carries TRBV3-1 (or the pseudogene TRBV3-2) and TRBJ2-1, with D unclear. The CDR3 spans 15 residues. The germline CDR1 and CDR2 sequences are LGHDT and YNNKEL (reference sequence). V lost 0 bases to trimming and J lost 6 bases, with 12 bases between them. The chain's CDR3 is CASSQDLVAGNEQFF. The DNA for the CDR3 is TGTGCCAGCAGCCAAGATTTGGTAGCTGGCAATGAGCAGTTCTTC.

The genes are TRBV2 and TRBJ2-7, with no clear D. The germline V and J ends were trimmed by 6 bases and 2 bases, with 11 bases remaining between them. The CDR3 covers 13 residues. Germline-derived CDR1 and CDR2 are SNHLY and FYNNEI. Here the CDR3 reads CASSFDGAYEQYF. CDR3 nucleotide sequence: TGTGCCAGCAGCTTCGACGGAGCCTACGAGCAGTACTTC.

V and J are TRBV3-1 (or the pseudogene TRBV3-2) and TRBJ2-7; tentative D call: TRBD2 (7 bases). The germline V gene has CDR1 LGHDT and CDR2 YNNKEL (reference sequence). CDR3 length equals 16 residues. V was shortened by 0 bases and J by 0 bases, with 12 bases between the two germline ends. In nucleotides, the CDR3 is TGTGCCAGCAGCCAAGAAGGGCGGGGGCACTCCTACGAGCAGTACTTC. It yields the protein CASSQEGRGHSYEQYF.

A few counts support this clone. The chain is built from TRBV5-4 and TRBJ2-5; 7 bases fit TRBD1. CDR1 SGHNT and CDR2 YYREEE come from the germline V gene (reference sequence). V lost 9 bases, J lost 0 bases, and 5 bases stayed unmatched. CDR3 length equals 13 residues. The CDR3 nucleotides read TGTGCCATCGGGACAGCATACCAAGAGACCCAGTACTTC. Amino acids: CAIGTAYQETQYF.

Of note for this clone: Distinct nucleotide sequences in the sample also encode this CDR3. The J gene is TRBJ2-7, the V gene TRBV6-2 or TRBV6-3, with 8 bases fitting TRBD1. Germline loops: CDR1 MNHEY, CDR2 SVGEGT. CDR3 length: 13 amino acids. V dropped 2 bases and J dropped 4; count of bases not matched to a gene: 1. The CDR3 loop is CASSYGTGYEQYF. CDR3 in DNA: TGTGCCAGCAGTTACGGGACAGGATACGAGCAGTACTTC.

V and J are TRBV24-1 and TRBJ2-3; tentative D call: TRBD2 (5 bases). V lost 6 bases and J 6 bases, leaving 15 bases between the germline ends. CDR1 is KGHDR, CDR2 SFDVKD, per germline. The CDR3 is made up of 14 amino acids. Written as DNA, the CDR3 is TGTGCCACCAGTTCGGTATCCCGCGGGGATACGCAGTATTTT. Residues: CATSSVSRGDTQYF.

Regarding this clone: Other DNA variants within this sample encode the same CDR3. The chain combines TRBV19 with TRBJ2-7, with D maybe TRBD2 (6 bases). Deletions cut 5 bases from V and 4 bases from J, with 15 bases between. Germline V gene sequence: CDR1 LNHDA, CDR2 SQIVND (reference sequence). The CDR3 is 14 residues long. The CDR3 here is CASSSSGPPYEQYF. The CDR3 coding sequence is TGTGCCAGTAGTTCCAGCGGGCCTCCTTACGAGCAGTACTTC.

This chain links TRBV7-6 with TRBJ2-3; 8 bases map to TRBD2. J gave up 1 base and V 1 base, and 4 bases lay outside the gene matches. The length of the CDR3 is 16 residues. CDR1 is SGHVS, CDR2 FNYEAQ, per germline. The CDR3 here is CASSLVPGGGTDTQYF. CDR3 in DNA: TGTGCCAGCAGCTTAGTTCCGGGGGGGGGCACAGATACGCAGTATTTT.

The chain uses TRBV25-1 and TRBJ2-4; 7 bases line up with TRBD2. V gave up 5 bases and J gave up 6 bases; unmatched junction bases: 10. Looked up from germline, CDR1 is MGHDK and CDR2 is SYGVNS. The CDR3 consists of 15 residues. Here the CDR3 reads CASSKRAGGINIQYF. The CDR3 DNA reads TGTGCCAGCAGTAAAAGGGCCGGGGGGATAAACATTCAGTACTTC.

This chain links TRBV10-2 with TRBJ2-5; D unresolved. The germline V gene has CDR1 WSHSY and CDR2 SAAADI. Trimming removed 8 bases from V and 4 bases from J, with 11 bases in between. The CDR3 covers 12 residues. In nucleotides, the CDR3 is TGCGCCAGCGCCGCGGCCCGAGAGACCCAGTACTTC. Translation: CASAAARETQYF.

The chain links TRBV5-6 to TRBJ1-1, with 7 nucleotides matching TRBD1. Trimming took 4 bases from V and 1 from J; bases not matched to a gene: 1. Germline CDR1 is SGHDT and CDR2 is YYEEEE. The CDR3 runs 13 residues. The CDR3 region has the DNA TGTGCCAGCAGCCGACAGGGGAACACTGAAGCTTTCTTT. As protein: CASSRQGNTEAFF. Full variable domain (remainder filled in from reference TRBV5-6 and TRBJ1-1): DAGVTQSPTHLIKTRGQQVTLRCSPKSGHDTVSWYQQALGQGPQFIFQYYEEEERQRGNFPDRFSGHQFPNYSSELNVNALLLGDSALYLCASSRQGNTEAFFGQGTRLTVV.

The chain links TRBV30 to TRBJ1-1; 9 bases are a match to TRBD1. The CDR3 consists of 15 residues. J gave up 0 bases and V 5 bases, and 7 bases lay outside the gene matches. Germline CDR1 reads GTSNPN; CDR2 reads SVGIG (reference sequence). CDR3 residues: CAWEAGTGMNTEAFF. CDR3 nucleotides: TGTGCCTGGGAGGCCGGGACAGGGATGAACACTGAAGCTTTCTTT. Variable domain in full (rest from reference TRBV30 and TRBJ1-1): SQTIHQWPATLVQPVGSPLSLECTVEGTSNPNLYWYRQAAGRGLQLLFYSVGIGQISSEVPQNLSASRPQDRQFILSSKKLLLSDSGFYLCAWEAGTGMNTEAFFGQGTRLTVV.

This chain joins TRBV6-5 and TRBJ2-3, with D possibly matching TRBD2 (6 bases). V was clipped by 4 bases and J by 5 bases, with 16 bases between them. Germline-derived CDR1 and CDR2 are MNHEY and SVGAGI. The CDR3 spans 15 residues. Written as DNA, the CDR3 is TGTGCCAGCAGTTGGATTAGCGGCTCCCAAGATACGCAGTATTTT. It translates to CASSWISGSQDTQYF.

The genes are TRBV27 and TRBJ2-1; TRBD1 is a possible D gene (6 bases). Per germline, CDR1 MNHEY and CDR2 SMNVEV (reference sequence). The CDR3 has 15 amino acids. Trimming left V 5 bases short and J 0 bases short, with 11 bases between. DNA of the CDR3: TGTGCCAGCAGTGTCGACAGGAGCTCCTACAATGAGCAGTTCTTC. This translates into CASSVDRSSYNEQFF.

The rearrangement uses TRBV5-4 and TRBJ2-6; 7 nucleotides match TRBD1. The germline gives CDR1 SGHNT, CDR2 YYREEE (reference sequence). This CDR3 comprises 16 residues. The ends lost 0 bases at V and 4 bases at J; junction bases unmatched: 4. For the CDR3, the DNA is TGTGCCAGCAGCTTGGGTAAGGGGGCGGGGGCCAACGTCCTGACTTTC. Protein: CASSLGKGAGANVLTF.

The DNA of the CDR3 is TGTGCCATCGAAAAACCGCGCTATGGCTACACCTTC. This gives the protein CAIEKPRYGYTF. J is TRBJ1-2 and V is TRBV10-3; D not certain. Deletions cut 8 bases from V and 4 bases from J, with 11 bases between. The CDR3 is 12 amino acids. Germline loops: CDR1 ENHRY, CDR2 SYGVKD.

The chain combines TRBV10-1 with TRBJ2-3, with 7 bases lining up with TRBD2. The CDR3 consists of 18 residues. V was clipped by 6 bases and J by 3 bases; unmatched bases: 18. Germline CDR1 reads WNHNN; CDR2 reads SYGVQD (reference sequence). The CDR3 here is CASSHTRDYGGRTDTQYF. As DNA, the CDR3 is TGCGCCAGCAGCCACACCCGGGACTACGGCGGGAGAACAGATACGCAGTATTTT.